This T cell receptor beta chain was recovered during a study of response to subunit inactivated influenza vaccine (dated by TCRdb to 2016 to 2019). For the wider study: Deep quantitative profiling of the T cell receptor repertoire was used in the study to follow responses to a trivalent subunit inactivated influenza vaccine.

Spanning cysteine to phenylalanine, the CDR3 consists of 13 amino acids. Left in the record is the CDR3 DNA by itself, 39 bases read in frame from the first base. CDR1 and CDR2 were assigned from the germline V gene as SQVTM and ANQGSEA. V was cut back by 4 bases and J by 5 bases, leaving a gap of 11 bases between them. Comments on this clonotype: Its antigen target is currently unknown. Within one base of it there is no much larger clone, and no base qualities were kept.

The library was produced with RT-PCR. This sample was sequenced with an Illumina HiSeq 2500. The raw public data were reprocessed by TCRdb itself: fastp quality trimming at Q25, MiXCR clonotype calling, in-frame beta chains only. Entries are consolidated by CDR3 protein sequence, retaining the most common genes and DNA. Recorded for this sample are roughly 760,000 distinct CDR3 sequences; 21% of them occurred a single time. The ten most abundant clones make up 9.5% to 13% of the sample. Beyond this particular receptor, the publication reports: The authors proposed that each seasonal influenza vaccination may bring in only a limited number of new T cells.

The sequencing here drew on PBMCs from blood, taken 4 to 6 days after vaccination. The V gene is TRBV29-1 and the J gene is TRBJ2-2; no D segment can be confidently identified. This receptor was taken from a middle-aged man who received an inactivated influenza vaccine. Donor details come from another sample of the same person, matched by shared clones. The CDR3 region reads CSVVHSSTGELFF. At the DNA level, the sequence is TGCAGCGTTGTTCACAGCTCGACCGGGGAGCTGTTTTTT.